The TCR beta chain under discussion was sequenced for a study of blood T cell repertoires in COVID-19. Study-level background: The cDNA or gDNA used as material had been derived from T cells, B-cell-depleted T cells, or PBMCs.

Germline V CDR1 and CDR2: LGHNA, YSLEER. V was trimmed by 0 bases and J by 5 bases, leaving 7 bases between them. The CDR3 loop spans 13 amino acids. Authors' analysis steps: Quantification of nucleated cells was approximated via reference gene primer amplification. Assay used: immunoSEQ multiplex PCR; TCRdb lists only in-frame clones, some missing. For V, J and clone size, that table is used; D and trimming come from the DNA. This repertoire shows around 200,000 clones, around 85% found once; its top ten account for about 9.1%. The sequence was collected from a woman older than 75 with acute or convalescent COVID-19. Sequenced: peripheral blood. V usage is TRBV4-3 and J usage is TRBJ1-2; D not resolved. The CDR3 nucleotides are TGCGCCAGCAGCCAAGATCAGGCGTATGGCTACACCTTC. It is translated as CASSQDQAYGYTF.